Sequencing of this T cell receptor beta chain was carried out in a study of T cell clonotyping in hematopoietic cell transplantation. Across the study: Recipient samples before transplant were obtained post-cytoreduction.

On this clone itself: Antigen unknown.

V shed 4 bases and J 4 bases; nucleotides not matched to a gene: 5. This CDR3 has 14 amino acids. Per germline, CDR1 MNHEY and CDR2 SMNVEV (reference sequence). Findings and limits, study-wide: Pathologically expanded recipient clonotypes increased progressively from day 30 to day 180 as diversity fell. Few recipient clonotypes overlapped donors; over 97% were de novo at given depth.

Time point given: recipient sample about 28 days before transplant, after cytoreduction. Recipient blood drawn about 28 days pretransplant and days 30, 100, 180 after. This table comes from immunoSEQ multiplex PCR, and its TCRdb copy is limited to in-frame clones, with some not included. The data hold roughly 80,000 clones, with 95% to 97% observed a single time. This TCR was sampled from a woman aged 50 to 65 with acute myeloid leukemia. Some clones in this sample may be carry-over from other donors' samples. The specimen comprised peripheral blood mononuclear cells, sampled before stem cell transplant. The V call is TRBV27, the J call TRBJ1-1; 8 bases agree with TRBD1. In nucleotides, the CDR3 is TGTGCCAGCAGTTACCAGACAGGGGCCACTGAAGCTTTCTTT. Translating it yields CASSYQTGATEAFF.